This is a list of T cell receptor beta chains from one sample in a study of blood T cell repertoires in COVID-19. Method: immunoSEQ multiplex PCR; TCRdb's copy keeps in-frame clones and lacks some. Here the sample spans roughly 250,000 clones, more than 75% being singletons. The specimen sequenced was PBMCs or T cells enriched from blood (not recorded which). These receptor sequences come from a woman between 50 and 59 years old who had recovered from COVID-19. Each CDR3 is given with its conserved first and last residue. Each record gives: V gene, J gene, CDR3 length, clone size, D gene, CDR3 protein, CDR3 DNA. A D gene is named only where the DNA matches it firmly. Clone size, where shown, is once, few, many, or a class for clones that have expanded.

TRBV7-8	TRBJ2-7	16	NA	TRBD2	CASSLEARLASYEQYF	TGTGCCAGCAGCTTAGAGGCAAGACTAGCCTCCTACGAGCAGTACTTC
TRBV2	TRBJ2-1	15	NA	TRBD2	CASRGLAGHTNEQFF	TGTGCCAGCAGGGGACTAGCGGGACACACAAATGAGCAGTTCTTC
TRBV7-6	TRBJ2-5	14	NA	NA	CASSLAQGGETQYF	TGTGCCAGCAGCTTAGCACAGGGGGGGGAGACCCAGTACTTC
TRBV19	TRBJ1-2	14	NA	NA	CASSKAGFHYGYTF	TGTGCCAGTAGTAAGGCAGGGTTCCACTATGGCTACACCTTC
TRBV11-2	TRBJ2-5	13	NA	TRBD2	CASRQAGGETQYF	TGTGCCAGCAGACAAGCGGGAGGAGAGACCCAGTACTTC
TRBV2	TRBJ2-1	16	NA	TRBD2	CASSVRRGLAGDEQFF	TGTGCCAGCAGTGTTCGGCGGGGGCTAGCGGGTGATGAGCAGTTCTTC
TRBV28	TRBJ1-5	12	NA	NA	CASSLGGQPQHF	TGTGCCAGCAGTTTAGGTGGCCAGCCCCAGCATTTT
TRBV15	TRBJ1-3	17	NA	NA	CATSSVGGAGSGNTIYF	TGTGCCACCAGCAGTGTCGGCGGGGCTGGCTCTGGAAACACCATATATTTT
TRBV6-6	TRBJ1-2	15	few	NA	CASSQAASLLYGYTF	TGTGCCAGCTCACAGGCCGCCTCACTCCTTTATGGCTACACCTTC
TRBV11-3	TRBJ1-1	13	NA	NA	CASSRGGSTEAFF	TGTGCCAGCAGCCGCGGGGGGTCCACTGAAGCTTTCTTT
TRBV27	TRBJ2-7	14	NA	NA	CASSLAGSPYEQYF	TGTGCCAGCAGCTTGGCGGGTTCACCATACGAGCAGTACTTC
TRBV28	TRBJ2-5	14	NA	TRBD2	CASSLTSGKETQYF	TGTGCCAGCAGCCTAACTAGCGGGAAAGAGACCCAGTACTTC
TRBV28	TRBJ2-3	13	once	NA	CVTQLTSTDTQYF	TGTGTTACGCAGCTGACTAGCACAGATACGCAGTATTTT
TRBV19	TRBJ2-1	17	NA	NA	CASSPVGLLLSYNEQFF	TGTGCCAGTAGTCCCGTGGGACTCCTGCTGTCCTACAATGAGCAGTTCTTC
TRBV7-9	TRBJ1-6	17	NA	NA	CASSTDPPQGYNSPLHF	TGTGCCAGCAGCACAGATCCCCCCCAGGGATATAATTCACCCCTCCACTTT
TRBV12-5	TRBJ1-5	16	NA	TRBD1	CASGLYRGPSNQPQHF	TGTGCTAGTGGTTTGTACAGGGGACCTAGCAATCAGCCCCAGCATTTT
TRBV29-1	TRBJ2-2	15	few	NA	CSVGLANPNTGELFF	TGCAGCGTGGGGCTAGCGAACCCGAACACCGGGGAGCTGTTTTTT
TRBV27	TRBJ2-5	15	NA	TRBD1	CASRRQGANLETQYF	TGTGCCAGCAGAAGACAGGGGGCGAATTTAGAGACCCAGTACTTC
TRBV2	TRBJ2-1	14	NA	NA	CASSLEAAGNEQFF	TGTGCCAGCAGCCTTGAGGCGGCGGGCAATGAGCAGTTCTTC
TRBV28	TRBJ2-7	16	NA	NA	CASSSLRTDSSYEQYF	TGTGCCAGCAGCTCCCTACGAACGGACAGCTCCTACGAGCAGTACTTC
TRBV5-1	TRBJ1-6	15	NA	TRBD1	CASRLEGADNSPLHF	TGCGCCAGCAGGCTGGAGGGGGCGGATAATTCACCCCTCCACTTT
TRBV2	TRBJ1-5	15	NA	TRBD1	CASSAGTAMYQPQHF	TGTGCCAGCAGTGCTGGGACAGCCATGTATCAGCCCCAGCATTTT
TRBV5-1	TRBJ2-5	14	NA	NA	CASSLGLVQETQYF	TGCGCCAGCAGCTTGGGGTTAGTCCAAGAGACCCAGTACTTC
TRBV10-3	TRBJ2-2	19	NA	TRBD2	CAISHYPGLAGVSTGELFF	TGTGCCATCAGCCATTATCCGGGACTAGCGGGAGTTAGCACCGGGGAGCTGTTTTTT
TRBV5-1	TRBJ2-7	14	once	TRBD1	CASSERTGHDEQYF	TGCGCCAGCAGCGAAAGGACAGGGCACGACGAGCAGTACTTC
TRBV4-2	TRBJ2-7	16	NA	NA	CASSQGLATTSYEQYF	TGTGCCAGCAGCCAAGGGTTAGCCACTACCTCCTACGAGCAGTACTTC
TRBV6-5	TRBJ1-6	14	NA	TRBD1	CASSFRDRPSPLHF	TGTGCCAGCAGTTTTAGGGACAGGCCTTCACCCCTCCACTTT
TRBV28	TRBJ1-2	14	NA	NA	CASSLFVGNYGYTF	TGTGCCAGCAGTTTATTTGTCGGGAACTATGGCTACACCTTC
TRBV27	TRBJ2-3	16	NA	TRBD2	CASSSGTSGRGDTQYF	TGTGCCAGCAGTTCTGGGACTAGCGGGAGAGGGGATACGCAGTATTTT
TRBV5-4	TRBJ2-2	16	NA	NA	CASSRDSTGRSGELFF	TGTGCCAGCAGCCGCGATTCCACAGGGCGTTCCGGGGAGCTGTTTTTT
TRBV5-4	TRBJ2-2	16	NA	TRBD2	CASSLGLAGYSGELFF	TGTGCCAGCAGCTTGGGTCTAGCGGGATACTCCGGGGAGCTGTTTTTT
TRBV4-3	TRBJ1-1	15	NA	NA	CASSQDFRGNTEAFF	TGCGCCAGCAGCCAAGATTTTCGGGGGAACACTGAAGCTTTCTTT
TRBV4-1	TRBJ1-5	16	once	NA	CASSQESVYSNQPQHF	TGCGCCAGCAGCCAAGAAAGCGTTTATAGCAATCAGCCCCAGCATTTT
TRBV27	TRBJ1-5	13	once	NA	CASSLGGGQPQHF	TGTGCCAGCAGCCTAGGGGGTGGTCAGCCCCAGCATTTT
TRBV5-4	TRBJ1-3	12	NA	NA	CASSLDANTIYF	TGTGCCAGCAGCCTGGACGCGAACACCATATATTTT
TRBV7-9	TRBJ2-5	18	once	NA	CASSLRSWDWTKKETQYF	TGTGCCAGCAGCTTACGTAGTTGGGACTGGACGAAAAAAGAGACCCAGTACTTC
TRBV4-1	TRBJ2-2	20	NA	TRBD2	CASSQGGAGTTLFNTGELFF	TGCGCCAGCAGCCAAGGCGGGGCAGGGACTACCTTATTTAACACCGGGGAGCTGTTTTTT
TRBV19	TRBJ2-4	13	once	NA	CAVGGAVENIQYF	TGTGCCGTGGGAGGAGCGGTTGAAAACATTCAGTACTTC
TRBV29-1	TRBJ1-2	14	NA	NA	CSVEGKGTNYGYTF	TGCAGCGTTGAAGGGAAGGGGACTAACTATGGCTACACCTTC
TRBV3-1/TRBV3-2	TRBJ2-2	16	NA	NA	CASSPRRATVAGELFF	TGTGCCAGCAGCCCGCGTCGCGCGACAGTAGCCGGGGAGCTGTTTTTT
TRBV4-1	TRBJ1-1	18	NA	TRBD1	CASSQFSARGVPSTEAFF	TGCGCCAGCAGCCAATTCAGTGCCAGGGGGGTCCCGAGCACTGAAGCTTTCTTT
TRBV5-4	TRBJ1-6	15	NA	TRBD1	CASRSTGTGNSPLHF	TGTGCCAGCAGATCTACCGGGACAGGGAATTCACCCCTCCACTTT
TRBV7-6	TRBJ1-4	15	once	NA	CASSPRDGGYEKLFF	TGTGCCAGCAGCCCGCGGGACGGTGGATATGAAAAACTGTTTTTT
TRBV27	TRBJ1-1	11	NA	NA	CATLRNTEAFF	TGTGCCACCCTGCGTAACACTGAAGCTTTCTTT
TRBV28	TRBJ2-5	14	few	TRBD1	CASSRDRGMETQYF	TGTGCCAGCAGTCGGGACAGGGGGATGGAGACCCAGTACTTC
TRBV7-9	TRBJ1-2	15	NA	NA	CASSLTIGQAQGYTF	TGTGCCAGCAGCTTAACCATAGGCCAGGCGCAAGGCTACACCTTC
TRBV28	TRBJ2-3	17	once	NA	CASSLRGSAVSTDTQYF	TGTGCCAGCAGTTTAAGAGGGTCCGCGGTCAGCACAGATACGCAGTATTTT
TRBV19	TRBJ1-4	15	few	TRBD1	CASSSDRGTNEKLFF	TGTGCCAGTAGTAGTGACAGGGGGACTAATGAAAAACTGTTTTTT
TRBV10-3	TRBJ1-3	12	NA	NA	CATHNSGNTIYF	TGTGCCACACATAACTCTGGAAACACCATATATTTT
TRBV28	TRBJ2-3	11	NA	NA	CASRPGDTQYF	TGTGCCAGCAGGCCAGGAGATACGCAGTATTTT
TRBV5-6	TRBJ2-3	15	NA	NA	CASSLGDSRTDTQYF	TGTGCCAGCAGCTTGGGAGACAGTCGCACAGATACGCAGTATTTT
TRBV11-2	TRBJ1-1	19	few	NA	CASSNGGILAPDGNTEAFF	TGTGCCAGCTCCAACGGGGGGATTTTGGCCCCGGACGGGAACACTGAAGCTTTCTTT
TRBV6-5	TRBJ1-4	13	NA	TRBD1	CASRRPGQPKLFF	TGTGCCAGCAGAAGACCGGGACAGCCAAAACTGTTTTTT
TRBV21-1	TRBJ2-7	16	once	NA	CASSIGTGRYSYEQYF	TGTGCCAGCAGCATAGGGACAGGGAGATATTCCTACGAGCAGTACTTC
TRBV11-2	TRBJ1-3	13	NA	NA	CASSLDLGNTIYF	TGTGCCAGCAGCTTAGACCTTGGAAACACCATATATTTT
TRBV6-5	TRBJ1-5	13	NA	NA	CASSTQGNQPQHF	TGTGCCAGCAGTACGCAGGGAAATCAGCCCCAGCATTTT
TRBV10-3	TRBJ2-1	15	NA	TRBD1	CAISERGQGSDEQFF	TGTGCCATCAGTGAAAGGGGACAGGGTAGCGATGAGCAGTTCTTC